Detailed here is one T cell receptor (beta chain). The antigen is undetermined. V shed 5 bases and J 3 bases; nucleotides not matched to a gene: 5. The CDR3 runs to 14 residues. Germline V gene sequence: CDR1 SGHRS, CDR2 YFSETQ. Sequencing used immunoSEQ multiplex PCR; TCRdb keeps in-frame clones, though not all of them. The sample shows some 32,000 clones, roughly 87% of them seen only once. This entry comes from a study of chemoradiotherapy in HPV16-positive cancers. At the level of the study: Functional T-cell assays on a couple of HPV16-positive patients' cells defined candidate HPV-specific clones and common TCR motifs. General study results and limits: The functional HPV-specific definition rests on just a couple of HPV16-positive patients. During treatment, candidate HPV-specific clones and E7-related motifs expanded in tumor.

Samples were taken several times over chemoradiotherapy. The material sequenced was blood, taken from a patient who underwent chemoradiotherapy. The chain has TRBV5-1 and TRBJ2-7; 10 bases map to TRBD1. The clonotype originates from a human donor with HPV-associated anogenital cancer. CDR3 DNA: TGCGCCAGCAGGATCGGACAGGGGGTCTACGAGCAGTACTTC. It codes for CASRIGQGVYEQYF.